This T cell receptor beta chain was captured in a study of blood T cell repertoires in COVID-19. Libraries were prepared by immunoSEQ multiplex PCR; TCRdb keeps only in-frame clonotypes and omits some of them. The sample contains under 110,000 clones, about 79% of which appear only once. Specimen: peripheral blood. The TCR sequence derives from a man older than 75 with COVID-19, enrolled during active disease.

DNA for the CDR3: TGTGCCAGCTCTCCCTTCCAGGACAGGGGGCTCTTAAACTACGAGCAGTACTTC. It is translated as CASSPFQDRGLLNYEQYF. V gene TRBV18 combines with J gene TRBJ2-7; 11 nucleotides agree with TRBD1. This CDR3 comprises 18 residues. Trimming removed 6 bases from V and 3 bases from J; junction bases left unmatched: 16. Germline lookup yields CDR1 KGHSH and CDR2 LQKENI. Supplemented by reference TRBV18 and TRBJ2-7, the full variable domain reads NAGVMQNPRHLVRRRGQEARLRCSPMKGHSHVYWYRQLPEEGLKFMVYLQKENIIDESGMPKERFSAEFPKEGPSILRIQQVVRGDSAAYFCASSPFQDRGLLNYEQYFGPGTRLTVT.